Following are 3 T cell receptor beta chains from one sample sequenced in a study of blood T cell repertoires in COVID-19. TCRdb's copy holds only in-frame clones and misses some; the assay was immunoSEQ multiplex PCR. This table holds 35,000 or so clones, around 87% found once. Sequences were obtained from peripheral blood. These receptors originate from a man aged 65-85 years with acute or convalescent COVID-19.

The gene calls are TRBV13 and TRBJ2-2; D is perhaps TRBD1 (6 bases). Trimming left V 1 base short and J 5 bases short, with 11 bases between. This CDR3 has 15 residues. Per the germline V gene, CDR1 is PRHDT and CDR2 is FYEKMQ (reference sequence). CDR3 nucleotides: TGTGCCAGCAGCTTAGATCGGCAGGGGACCGGGGAGCTGTTTTTT. Its protein product is CASSLDRQGTGELFF.

This clone has only one observation. V is TRBV10-1 and J is TRBJ2-1; 12 bases match TRBD2. The trim removed 4 bases at V and 6 bases at J, leaving 10 bases unmatched. The germline V gene has CDR1 WNHNN and CDR2 SYGVQD (reference sequence). The CDR3 has 17 residues. CDR3 in DNA: TGCGCCAGCAGTGTATCTAGCGGGGGGGGCGATCTCAATGAGCAGTTCTTC. Amino acids: CASSVSSGGGDLNEQFF.

This chain links TRBV18 with TRBJ1-1, with TRBD1 matching over 10 bases. The CDR3 is made up of 16 amino acids. The germline CDR1 and CDR2 sequences are KGHSH and LQKENI. The V gene end was trimmed by 4 bases and the J gene end by 4 bases; junction bases not matched to a gene: 9. CDR3 sequence (DNA): TGTGCCAGCTCACTCGGACAGGGGGGAGCGGGCACTGAAGCTTTCTTT. Its protein is CASSLGQGGAGTEAFF.